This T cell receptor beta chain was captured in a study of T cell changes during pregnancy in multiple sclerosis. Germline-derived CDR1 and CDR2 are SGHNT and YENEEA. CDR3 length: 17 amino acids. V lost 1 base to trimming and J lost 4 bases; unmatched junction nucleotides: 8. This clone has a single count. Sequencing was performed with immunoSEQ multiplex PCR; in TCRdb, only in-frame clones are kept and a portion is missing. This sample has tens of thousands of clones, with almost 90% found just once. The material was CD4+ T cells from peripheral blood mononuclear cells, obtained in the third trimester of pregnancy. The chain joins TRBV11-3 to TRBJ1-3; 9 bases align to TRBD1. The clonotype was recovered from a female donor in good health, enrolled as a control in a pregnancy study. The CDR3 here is CASSLASGQGPGNTIYF. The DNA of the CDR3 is TGTGCCAGCAGCTTAGCCTCAGGACAGGGGCCGGGAAACACCATATATTTT.